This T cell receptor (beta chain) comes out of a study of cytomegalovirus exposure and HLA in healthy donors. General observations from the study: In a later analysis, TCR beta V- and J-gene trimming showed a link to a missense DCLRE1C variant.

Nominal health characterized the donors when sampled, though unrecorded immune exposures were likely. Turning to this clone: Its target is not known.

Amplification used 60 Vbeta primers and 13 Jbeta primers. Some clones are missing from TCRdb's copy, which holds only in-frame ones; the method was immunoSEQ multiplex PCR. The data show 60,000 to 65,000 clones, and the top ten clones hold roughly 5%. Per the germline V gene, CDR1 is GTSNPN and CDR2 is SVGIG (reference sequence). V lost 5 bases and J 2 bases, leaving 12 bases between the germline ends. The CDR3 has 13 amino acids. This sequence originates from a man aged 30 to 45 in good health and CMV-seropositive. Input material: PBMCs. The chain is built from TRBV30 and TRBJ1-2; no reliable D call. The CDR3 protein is CAWSWEGNYGYTF. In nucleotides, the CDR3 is TGTGCCTGGTCTTGGGAGGGAAACTATGGCTACACCTTC.